The 18 T cell receptor beta chains below come from one sample, sequenced in a study of T cells in Graves' hyperthyroidism and ophthalmopathy. Researchers amplified the TCR beta CDR3 regions from RNA transcripts. An initial round of RT-PCR targeting the TCR CDR3 relied on the HTBI primer set. TCRdb itself ran the multiplex PCR reads through MiXCR, one entry per CDR3 protein. The data contain over 500,000 distinct CDR3 sequences, about 16% of them seen just once; the ten biggest clones take up approximately 30%. Input material: blood. Every receptor here comes from a woman aged 25 to 39 with Graves' ophthalmopathy.

V usage is TRBV19 and J usage is TRBJ1-5; 9 bases fit TRBD1. V shed 8 bases and J 8 bases; nucleotides not matched to a gene: 19. CDR1 and CDR2 (germline): LNHDA, SQIVND (reference sequence). The CDR3 has 17 residues. As DNA, the CDR3 is TGTGCCAGTGTGCCCGGACAGGGGCTATGGGGTGGGAAGCCCCAGCATTTT. Translating gives CASVPGQGLWGGKPQHF.

This clonotype occurred many times. This sequence joins TRBV7-2 and TRBJ2-1; D remains unclear. Germline CDR1 reads SGHTA; CDR2 reads FQGNSA. This CDR3 is 15 amino acids long. V lost 1 base to trimming and J lost 5 bases, with 12 bases between them. The CDR3 DNA reads TGTGCCAGCAGCTTAGGGGCCTCTGCCCACAATGAGCAGTTCTTC. Translation: CASSLGASAHNEQFF.

This clonotype was observed many times. The chain carries TRBV12-3 or TRBV12-4 and TRBJ2-3, with TRBD2 matching 10 bases. The CDR3 is 18 amino acids. After removal of 6 bases from V and 3 bases from J, the junction contained 15 bases not matched to a gene. CDR3 amino acids: CASSASSGSLGWTDTQYF. CDR3 DNA sequence: TGTGCCAGCAGCGCTTCTAGCGGGAGTCTTGGGTGGACAGATACGCAGTATTTT.

This clonotype showed up just a few times. The chain combines TRBV19 with TRBJ1-1, with D hard to call. This CDR3 contains 13 residues. V dropped 7 bases and J dropped 5 bases, with 14 bases sitting between them. Germline V gives CDR1 LNHDA, CDR2 SQIVND (reference sequence). This CDR3 is CASILPTRTEAFF. Here the CDR3 DNA reads TGTGCCAGTATCCTGCCTACTAGGACTGAAGCTTTCTTT.

The V call is TRBV7-2, the J call TRBJ2-7, with D unresolved. The germline CDR1 and CDR2 sequences are SGHTA and FQGNSA. Between the trimmed V and J ends, which lost 1 base and 4 bases, there was a span of 17 bases. There are 16 residues in the CDR3. The CDR3 protein is CASSLEYGRKTYEQYF. As DNA, the CDR3 is TGTGCCAGCAGCTTAGAATATGGGCGAAAAACATACGAGCAGTACTTC.

This clonotype was detected a few times. The V and J genes are TRBV12-3 or TRBV12-4 and TRBJ1-1; D unclear. The V and J ends lost 3 bases and 8 bases respectively, with 13 bases between them. This CDR3 has 13 residues. CDR3 DNA: TGTGCCAGCAGTTTTGGCCAAGGGTCGGAAGCTTTCTTT. Its protein product is CASSFGQGSEAFF.

This clonotype was seen many times. The chain has TRBV7-2 and TRBJ2-1; perhaps TRBD2 as D (5 bases). The CDR3 has 13 residues. Trimming removed 4 bases at V and 4 bases at J, with 8 bases between. Per germline, CDR1 SGHTA and CDR2 FQGNSA. The CDR3 is CASSSSGYNEQFF. In DNA, the CDR3 is TGTGCCAGCAGCTCAAGCGGATACAATGAGCAGTTCTTC.

The chain combines TRBV6-5 with TRBJ1-5; no definite D call. The CDR3 has 15 residues. Germline lookup yields CDR1 MNHEY and CDR2 SVGAGI. V was shortened by 2 bases and J by 7 bases, with 15 bases between the two germline ends. In DNA form, the CDR3 reads TGTGCCAGCAGTTACATTCCCCCTGAAGGACAGCCCCAGCATTTT. It encodes CASSYIPPEGQPQHF.

This clonotype was seen repeatedly, ten times or more. The genes are TRBV30 and TRBJ1-1; no definite D call. Trimming shortened V by 1 base and J by 4 bases, and 10 bases separated the two germline ends. The germline CDR1 and CDR2 sequences are GTSNPN and SVGIG (reference sequence). The CDR3 is made up of 13 amino acids. This CDR3 is CAWSDLWGTEAFF. The CDR3 coding sequence is TGTGCCTGGAGTGATCTTTGGGGCACTGAAGCTTTCTTT. Complete variable domain (other parts from reference TRBV30 and TRBJ1-1): SQTIHQWPATLVQPVGSPLSLECTVEGTSNPNLYWYRQAAGRGLQLLFYSVGIGQISSEVPQNLSASRPQDRQFILSSKKLLLSDSGFYLCAWSDLWGTEAFFGQGTRLTVV.

This clonotype was seen more than once but under ten times. The V and J genes are TRBV9 and TRBJ2-5, with D perhaps TRBD1 (5 bases). From germline, CDR1 is SGDLS and CDR2 YYNGEE. This CDR3 region has 15 residues. Trimming took 0 bases from V and 2 from J, leaving 11 bases between them. This CDR3 reads CASSVASDRQETQYF. CDR3 DNA: TGTGCCAGCAGCGTAGCTTCTGACAGACAAGAGACCCAGTACTTC.

CDR3 sequence: CASSAQQGNNSPLHF. The CDR3 DNA is TGTGCCAGCAGTGCGCAACAGGGGAATAATTCACCCCTCCACTTT. The J gene is TRBJ1-6, the V gene TRBV28; TRBD1 agrees at 7 bases. CDR1 MDHEN and CDR2 SYDVKM come from the germline V gene. Trimming removed 5 bases from V and 5 bases from J; junction bases left unmatched: 6. This CDR3 has 15 amino acids.

This clonotype was seen repeatedly, ten times or more. The V gene is TRBV6-1, the J gene TRBJ2-1, with 13 bases lining up with TRBD2. The CDR3 spans 14 residues. The germline V gene has CDR1 MNHNS and CDR2 SASEGT. V was pared by 8 bases and J by 6 bases, with 4 bases of the junction left unmatched. In nucleotides, the CDR3 is TGTGCCAGCGCTAGGACTAGCGGGAGCAATGAGCAGTTCTTC. Translating it yields CASARTSGSNEQFF.

This chain connects TRBV6-5 to TRBJ1-1; the D is unclear. The length of the CDR3 is 14 residues. CDR1 and CDR2 from the germline V gene are MNHEY and SVGAGI. Between the trimmed V and J ends, which lost 0 bases and 5 bases, there was a span of 10 bases. For the CDR3, the DNA is TGTGCCAGCAGTTACTCGAGGGAAACAACTGAAGCTTTCTTT. It translates to CASSYSRETTEAFF.

This clonotype was observed many times. This sequence joins TRBV11-2 and TRBJ2-3, with D possibly matching TRBD2 (5 bases). Looked up from germline, CDR1 is SGHAT and CDR2 is FQNNGV. The V end lost 5 bases, the J end lost 0 bases, and 18 bases lay between the germline ends. This CDR3 region has 17 residues. CDR3: CASSGRKRTASTDTQYF. CDR3 in DNA: TGTGCCAGCAGCGGTCGGAAGCGGACGGCTAGCACAGATACGCAGTATTTT.

This sequence joins TRBV4-3 and TRBJ2-2; 11 nucleotides agree with TRBD1. Trimming cost V 2 bases and J 7 bases; bases outside gene matches: 3. Per the germline V gene, CDR1 is LGHNA and CDR2 is YSLEER. The CDR3 totals 15 residues. CDR3 DNA: TGCGCCAGCAGCCAAAGGGGACAGGGGGTCGGGGAGCTGTTTTTT. Translated: CASSQRGQGVGELFF.

Ten or more counts support this clonotype. This sequence joins TRBV3-1 and TRBJ2-5; D unresolved. Germline V gives CDR1 LGHDT, CDR2 YNNKEL (reference sequence). This CDR3 contains 13 residues. V gave up 7 bases and J gave up 0 bases, with 9 bases separating them. DNA for the CDR3: TGTGCCAGCACCGAGACAAACCAAGAGACCCAGTACTTC. This encodes CASTETNQETQYF.

This clonotype has only a few counts. This chain connects TRBV7-3 to TRBJ2-4; 8 bases are shared with TRBD1. With 5 bases clipped from V and 9 bases from J, the junction kept 6 bases outside the gene matches. CDR1 is SGHTA, CDR2 FQGTGA, per germline. The CDR3 runs to 13 residues. CDR3 nucleotide sequence: TGTGCCAGCAGCCCCGGACAGGGCAGCATTCAGTACTTC. Its protein is CASSPGQGSIQYF.

This clonotype was counted ten times or more. With a much larger clone just one base away, this may be a read error. The CDR3 DNA is TGTGCCAGCAGCCAGGACAGTAACAATGAGCAGTTCTTC. Encoded protein: CASSQDSNNEQFF. This chain connects TRBV11-3 to TRBJ2-1; maybe TRBD1 (6 bases). This CDR3 has 13 residues. Germline V gives CDR1 SGHNT, CDR2 YENEEA. Trimming took 5 bases from V and 5 from J, leaving 10 bases between them.